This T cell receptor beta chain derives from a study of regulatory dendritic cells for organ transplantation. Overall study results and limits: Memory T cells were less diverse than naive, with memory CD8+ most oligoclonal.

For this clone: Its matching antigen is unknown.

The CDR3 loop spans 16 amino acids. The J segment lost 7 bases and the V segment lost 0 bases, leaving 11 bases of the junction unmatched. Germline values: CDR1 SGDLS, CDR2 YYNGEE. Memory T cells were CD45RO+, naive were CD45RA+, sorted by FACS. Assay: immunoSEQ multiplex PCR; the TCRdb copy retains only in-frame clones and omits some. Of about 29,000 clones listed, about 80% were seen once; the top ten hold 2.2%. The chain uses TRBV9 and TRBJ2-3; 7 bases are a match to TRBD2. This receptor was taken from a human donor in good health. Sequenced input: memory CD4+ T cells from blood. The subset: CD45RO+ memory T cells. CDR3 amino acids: CASSVATDWSGNTQYF. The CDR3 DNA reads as TGTGCCAGCAGCGTAGCTACGGACTGGAGCGGGAATACGCAGTATTTT.